The 7 T cell receptor beta chains below were found in one sample sequenced in a study of control samples from healthy donors and cancer patients. The repertoire was sequenced with immunoSEQ multiplex PCR; TCRdb's copy has only in-frame clones and lacks some. The data contain some 140,000 clones, 92% of them singletons. The sequenced sample consisted of blood. The receptors originated from a man aged 25 to 40 in good health.

V usage is TRBV28 and J usage is TRBJ1-2; D is possibly TRBD1 (5 bases). The CDR3 totals 14 residues. The V and J ends lost 3 bases and 3 bases respectively, with 11 bases between them. Germline loops: CDR1 MDHEN, CDR2 SYDVKM. The CDR3 region has the DNA TGTGCCAGCAGTTTTGACAGCATTTACTATGGCTACACCTTC. Translated, it gives CASSFDSIYYGYTF.

The CDR3 spells CASSPLQGAMNTEAFF. CDR3 DNA sequence: TGTGCCAGCAGCCCTTTACAGGGGGCAATGAACACTGAAGCTTTCTTT. The rearrangement links TRBV7-9 to TRBJ1-1; 9 bases fit TRBD1. The ends lost 5 bases at V and 0 bases at J; junction bases unmatched: 7. The CDR3 is 16 amino acids. Germline values: CDR1 SEHNR, CDR2 FQNEAQ (reference sequence).

The CDR3 loop is CASSRTSGNHGYTF. CDR3 DNA: TGTGCCAGTAGTCGAACCTCAGGGAACCATGGCTACACCTTC. The V and J genes are TRBV19 and TRBJ1-2; perhaps TRBD1 as D (5 bases). The V end was cut by 5 bases, the J end by 6 bases, with 16 bases between. In germline, CDR1 is LNHDA, CDR2 SQIVND (reference sequence). The CDR3 is made up of 14 amino acids.

This chain joins TRBV5-4 and TRBJ2-3; 13 bases map to TRBD2. With V trimmed by 4 bases and J by 5 bases, 7 bases remained unmatched. The CDR3 has 16 residues. In germline, CDR1 is SGHNT, CDR2 YYREEE (reference sequence). The CDR3 DNA is TGTGCCAGCAGCCCATCGACTAGCGGGAGGATAGATACGCAGTATTTT. Translation: CASSPSTSGRIDTQYF.

CDR3 in amino acids: CASSGGSGYNEQFF. The CDR3 bases are TGTGCCAGTAGTGGCGGGAGTGGCTACAATGAGCAGTTCTTC. This rearrangement joins TRBV19 to TRBJ2-1; TRBD2 agrees at 7 bases. The CDR3 runs to 14 residues. The trim removed 5 bases at V and 3 bases at J, leaving 4 bases unmatched. CDR1 is LNHDA, CDR2 SQIVND, per germline (reference sequence).

This chain connects TRBV15 to TRBJ2-1; 9 bases fit TRBD2. With 0 bases clipped from V and 6 bases from J, the junction kept 6 bases outside the gene matches. This CDR3 is 16 amino acids long. CDR1 is LNHNV, CDR2 YYDKDF, per germline (reference sequence). The CDR3 DNA reads as TGTGCCACCAGCAGAGAGCTAGCGGGATCTATCAATGAGCAGTTCTTC. Its translation is CATSRELAGSINEQFF.

The chain couples TRBV10-3 to TRBJ2-5, with 7 positions matching TRBD1. V was pared by 2 bases and J by 3 bases, with 3 bases of the junction left unmatched. Germline V gene sequence: CDR1 ENHRY, CDR2 SYGVKD. The CDR3 loop spans 14 amino acids. The chain's CDR3 is CAISEVTGKETQYF. The CDR3 DNA follows: TGTGCCATCAGTGAGGTGACAGGGAAAGAGACCCAGTACTTC.